These 29 T cell receptor beta chains came from one sample sequenced in a study of shared clonotypes between healthy human individuals. The protocol was immunoSEQ multiplex PCR, while the TCRdb copy is restricted to in-frame clones and leaves out a portion. The table includes approximately 2.3 million clones, just over 90% detected once. Sequencing was performed on naive CD4+ T cells from PBMCs. Subset of the sample: CD45RA+ positively selected. These receptors originate from a man between 18 and 35 years old in good health. Some clones in this sample may be carry-over from other donors' samples.

This clone was seen just once. The rearrangement uses TRBV6-1 and TRBJ1-1; D gene unclear. This CDR3 region has 13 residues. Germline V gene sequence: CDR1 MNHNS, CDR2 SASEGT. Trimming pared 6 bases from V and 1 base from J, leaving 9 bases between. In DNA, the CDR3 is TGTGCCAGCAGGGCGACACCGAACACTGAAGCTTTCTTT. Translation: CASRATPNTEAFF.

The rearrangement links TRBV11-1 to TRBJ2-1; D may be TRBD2 (6 bases). In germline, CDR1 is SGHAT, CDR2 FQDESV (reference sequence). The CDR3 covers 15 residues. Deletions cut 5 bases from V and 1 base from J, with 12 bases between. The CDR3 reads CASSPTRLSYNEQFF. CDR3 DNA sequence: TGTGCCAGCAGCCCGACTAGACTGTCCTACAATGAGCAGTTCTTC.

The chain is built from TRBV7-8 and TRBJ2-2; 11 bases match TRBD1. The CDR3 is made up of 17 amino acids. Germline values: CDR1 SGHVS, CDR2 FQNEAQ. J lost 1 base, V lost 5 bases, and 6 bases had no gene match. The CDR3 DNA sequence: TGTGCCAGCAGCCTAAGGACAGGGGGCATGAACACCGGGGAGCTGTTTTTT. Translation gives CASSLRTGGMNTGELFF.

This clone was detected only once. This chain links TRBV5-4 with TRBJ1-2; D may be TRBD1 (5 bases). Per the germline V gene, CDR1 is SGHNT and CDR2 is YYREEE (reference sequence). The CDR3 totals 13 residues. The V and J ends lost 4 bases and 3 bases respectively, with 10 bases between them. In nucleotides, the CDR3 is TGTGCCAGCAGCCCGGGGCCAGACTATGGCTACACCTTC. This sequence encodes CASSPGPDYGYTF.

This clone is a singleton in its sample. The chain recombines TRBV6-1 with TRBJ2-7; TRBD1 matches 7 bases. The V and J ends lost 8 bases and 0 bases, in that order; junction bases with no gene match: 7. CDR3 length: 14 amino acids. Germline V gives CDR1 MNHNS, CDR2 SASEGT. The CDR3 is CASPRQGSSYEQYF. The DNA for the CDR3 is TGTGCCAGCCCAAGACAGGGAAGCTCCTACGAGCAGTACTTC.

On this clone itself: Other DNA variants within this sample encode the same CDR3. V is TRBV13 and J is TRBJ2-7, with D unresolved. Germline V lookup: CDR1 PRHDT, CDR2 FYEKMQ (reference sequence). The CDR3 consists of 13 residues. V lost 2 bases to trimming and J lost 1 base, with 6 bases between them. Here the CDR3 DNA reads TGTGCCAGCAGCTTAAGACGTTCCTACGAGCAGTACTTC. Its protein is CASSLRRSYEQYF.

The chain couples TRBV5-4 to TRBJ1-2; 7 bases match TRBD1. V gave up 0 bases and J gave up 8 bases; unmatched junction bases: 4. The germline V gene encodes CDR1 SGHNT and CDR2 YYREEE (reference sequence). The CDR3 is 13 amino acids. CDR3 sequence (DNA): TGTGCCAGCAGCTTGGTGGCAGGGGGAGGCTACACCTTC. Its translation is CASSLVAGGGYTF.

This clone was observed once. This chain links TRBV5-1 with TRBJ2-7; D remains unclear. The germline CDR1 and CDR2 sequences are SGHRS and YFSETQ. The CDR3 length is 15 residues. The V gene lost 1 base and the J gene lost 6 bases, with 17 bases spanning the gap. The CDR3 DNA reads as TGCGCCAGCAGCTTGCCGGCAGGTCTGGGCTCCGAGCAGTACTTC. It translates to CASSLPAGLGSEQYF.

This chain links TRBV18 with TRBJ2-5; D remains unclear. With 1 base removed from V and 2 bases from J, the gap between germline ends came to 8 bases. The germline V gene encodes CDR1 KGHSH and CDR2 LQKENI. CDR3 length: 14 amino acids. The CDR3, as DNA: TGTGCCAGCTCACCACTTCCAGCACAAGAGACCCAGTACTTC. This codes for CASSPLPAQETQYF.

The rearrangement joins TRBV9 to TRBJ1-4, with unresolved D. V gave up 3 bases and J gave up 5 bases, with 5 bases separating them. This CDR3 has 12 residues. In germline, CDR1 is SGDLS, CDR2 YYNGEE. This CDR3 reads CASSGINEKLFF. The CDR3 DNA reads as TGTGCCAGCAGCGGGATCAATGAAAAACTGTTTTTT. Filled out from reference TRBV9 and TRBJ1-4, the complete variable domain reads DSGVTQTPKHLITATGQRVTLRCSPRSGDLSVYWYQQSLDQGLQFLIQYYNGEERAKGNILERFSAQQFPDLHSELNLSSLELGDSALYFCASSGINEKLFFGSGTQLSVL.

The genes are TRBV5-4 and TRBJ1-2, with TRBD1 matching over 7 bases. V lost 3 bases and J lost 4; bases outside the gene matches: 9. Germline assignment: CDR1 SGHNT and CDR2 YYREEE (reference sequence). The CDR3 has 15 residues. The CDR3 nucleotides are TGTGCCAGCAGCTCCGGACAGGACCGCCCCTATGGCTACACCTTC. It encodes CASSSGQDRPYGYTF.

This rearrangement joins TRBV5-1 to TRBJ2-2; 9 bases agree with TRBD2. Germline CDR1 is SGHRS and CDR2 is YFSETQ. J gave up 0 bases and V 4 bases, and 4 bases lay outside the gene matches. This CDR3 spans 16 amino acids. This CDR3 is CASSLSSGTNTGELFF. CDR3 DNA sequence: TGCGCCAGCAGCCTCTCTAGCGGGACGAACACCGGGGAGCTGTTTTTT.

This chain uses TRBV5-8 with TRBJ2-2; D gene uncertain. In germline, CDR1 is SGHTS, CDR2 YDEGEE. V was trimmed by 0 bases and J by 7 bases, leaving 4 bases between them. The CDR3 loop spans 12 amino acids. CDR3 loop: CASSLVDGELFF. CDR3 nucleotides: TGTGCCAGCAGCTTGGTGGACGGGGAGCTGTTTTTT.

The chain uses TRBV28 and TRBJ2-3, with D tentatively TRBD1 (5 bases). V was trimmed by 5 bases and J by 3 bases, leaving 9 bases between them. CDR1 MDHEN and CDR2 SYDVKM come from the germline V gene. The CDR3 runs to 13 residues. In nucleotides, the CDR3 is TGTGCCAGCAGTCTCAGGGAAACAGATACGCAGTATTTT. It is translated as CASSLRETDTQYF.

This chain connects TRBV7-9 to TRBJ2-5; 8 bases are a match to TRBD1. V shed 1 base and J 5 bases; nucleotides not matched to a gene: 9. Germline V gives CDR1 SEHNR, CDR2 FQNEAQ (reference sequence). The CDR3 is 16 amino acids. The CDR3: CASSLGLQGAIETQYF. The CDR3 DNA is TGTGCCAGCAGCTTAGGGTTGCAGGGGGCAATCGAGACCCAGTACTTC.

The genes are TRBV27 and TRBJ2-3; D uncertain. V was trimmed by 1 base and J by 7 bases, leaving 9 bases between them. CDR3 length: 13 amino acids. Looked up from germline, CDR1 is MNHEY and CDR2 is SMNVEV (reference sequence). For the CDR3, the DNA is TGTGCCAGCAGTTTATTGTCCCGGAATACGCAGTATTTT. Protein product: CASSLLSRNTQYF.

CDR3 in DNA: TGTGCCAGCAGTTCCCGACAGGGATGGGACTATGGCTACACCTTC. Its translation: CASSSRQGWDYGYTF. The V gene is TRBV6-5, the J gene TRBJ1-2, with TRBD1 identical over 7 bases. This CDR3 is built from 15 residues. Germline V gene sequence: CDR1 MNHEY, CDR2 SVGAGI. V lost 4 bases, J lost 3 bases, and 8 bases stayed unmatched.

V gene TRBV5-4 combines with J gene TRBJ2-3; 8 bases agree with TRBD2. The V and J ends lost 0 bases and 3 bases, in that order; junction bases with no gene match: 3. CDR3 length: 15 amino acids. CDR1 SGHNT and CDR2 YYREEE come from the germline V gene (reference sequence). The DNA of the CDR3 is TGTGCCAGCAGCTTGGTGACTAGCGATACAGATACGCAGTATTTT. Encoded protein: CASSLVTSDTDTQYF. The full variable domain, its missing parts supplied by reference TRBV5-4 and TRBJ2-3, is ETGVTQSPTHLIKTRGQQVTLRCSSQSGHNTVSWYQQALGQGPQFIFQYYREEENGRGNFPPRFSGLQFPNYSSELNVNALELDDSALYLCASSLVTSDTDTQYFGPGTRLTVL.

This clone has a single count. This sequence joins TRBV29-1 and TRBJ2-3; 11 nucleotides match TRBD2. Trimming took 3 bases from V and 2 from J; bases not matched to a gene: 7. Germline values: CDR1 SQVTM, CDR2 ANQGSEA. This CDR3 contains 16 residues. The CDR3: CSVESPSGRFTDTQYF. For the CDR3, the DNA is TGCAGCGTTGAGTCCCCTAGCGGGAGGTTCACAGATACGCAGTATTTT.

This clone was observed a single time. The chain links TRBV30 to TRBJ1-6; TRBD1 might be the D (6 bases). CDR3 length equals 16 residues. Germline V gene data show CDR1 as GTSNPN and CDR2 as SVGIG (reference sequence). Trimming left V 3 bases short and J 0 bases short, with 12 bases between. CDR3 coding DNA: TGTGCCTGGAGGGGGGGCGGCAGCTCCTATAATTCACCCCTCCACTTT. Translation: CAWRGGGSSYNSPLHF.

J is TRBJ2-5 and V is TRBV15; 8 bases align to TRBD2. CDR1 LNHNV and CDR2 YYDKDF come from the germline V gene (reference sequence). The CDR3 loop spans 17 amino acids. V was pared by 2 bases and J by 5 bases, with 13 bases of the junction left unmatched. The CDR3 DNA is TGTGCCACCAGCAGACAAGGGGGGGCGGGAGGCTGGGAGACCCAGTACTTC. It specifies CATSRQGGAGGWETQYF. Based on the CDR3 plus reference TRBV15 and TRBJ2-5, the full variable domain is DAMVIQNPRYQVTQFGKPVTLSCSQTLNHNVMYWYQQKSSQAPKLLFHYYDKDFNNEADTPDNFQSRRPNTSFCFLDIRSPGLGDTAMYLCATSRQGGAGGWETQYFGPGTRLLVL.

The table lists this clone with a count of one. The rearrangement joins TRBV19 to TRBJ2-2; TRBD2 is a possible D gene (5 bases). Germline values: CDR1 LNHDA, CDR2 SQIVND (reference sequence). Between the trimmed V and J ends, which lost 3 bases and 2 bases, there was a span of 10 bases. This CDR3 has 15 residues. The CDR3 loop reads CASSISRVNTGELFF. CDR3 coding DNA: TGTGCCAGTAGTATTTCGAGGGTTAACACCGGGGAGCTGTTTTTT.

The table lists this clone with a count of one. The chain employs TRBV11-2 and TRBJ2-7; 15 bases map to TRBD2. J lost 0 bases, V lost 4 bases, and 10 bases had no gene match. Germline V gene lookup returns CDR1 SGHAT and CDR2 FQNNGV. The CDR3 consists of 19 residues. The CDR3 nucleotides are TGTGCCAGCAGCTCCCTGAGGACTAGCGGGAGGGATCGCTCCTACGAGCAGTACTTC. As protein: CASSSLRTSGRDRSYEQYF.

The chain employs TRBV5-1 and TRBJ2-2; 12 positions agree with TRBD1. V shed 4 bases and J 6 bases; nucleotides not matched to a gene: 4. This CDR3 contains 15 residues. The germline V gene encodes CDR1 SGHRS and CDR2 YFSETQ. The CDR3 region is CASSAGTGGSGELFF. CDR3 in DNA: TGCGCCAGCAGCGCCGGGACAGGGGGCTCCGGGGAGCTGTTTTTT.

This clone has only one observation. This same CDR3 is encoded by further DNA sequences in the sample. This sequence joins TRBV9 and TRBJ2-5; D may be TRBD1 (6 bases). The ends were cut back, 3 bases at V and 2 bases at J, with 8 bases in the middle. The CDR3 is 13 residues long. CDR1 SGDLS and CDR2 YYNGEE come from the germline V gene. For the CDR3, the DNA is TGTGCCAGCAGCGGCAGGGGACAAGAGACCCAGTACTTC. This encodes CASSGRGQETQYF. The whole variable domain, remainder taken from reference TRBV9 and TRBJ2-5, is DSGVTQTPKHLITATGQRVTLRCSPRSGDLSVYWYQQSLDQGLQFLIQYYNGEERAKGNILERFSAQQFPDLHSELNLSSLELGDSALYFCASSGRGQETQYFGPGTRLLVL.

The chain combines TRBV6-1 with TRBJ2-7; maybe TRBD1 (6 bases). Trimming removed 6 bases at V and 2 bases at J, with 14 bases between. The CDR3 totals 14 residues. Germline CDR1 reads MNHNS; CDR2 reads SASEGT. CDR3 sequence reads: CASSPLQGPYEQYF. The CDR3 nucleotides are TGTGCCAGCAGCCCGCTACAGGGCCCCTACGAGCAGTACTTC.

This chain connects TRBV7-5 to TRBJ2-5; the table gives TRBD2 as D, unverified against the DNA. TRBV7-5 is assigned pseudogene status. CDR3 length equals 15 residues. CDR3 in DNA: TGTGCCAGAAGCAAGGGACTAGCGGGAGTTGAGACCCAGTACTTC. This codes for CARSKGLAGVETQYF.

The chain employs TRBV10-3 and TRBJ2-5; 7 nucleotides line up with TRBD1. Per the germline V gene, CDR1 is ENHRY and CDR2 is SYGVKD. Trimming cost V 7 bases and J 5 bases; bases outside gene matches: 4. This CDR3 is built from 12 residues. CDR3 DNA sequence: TGTGCCATCAAAGGGGGCAGGGAGACCCAGTACTTC. Encoded protein: CAIKGGRETQYF.

The J gene is TRBJ2-1, the V gene TRBV7-7; 7 nucleotides agree with TRBD2. With 9 bases clipped from V and 4 bases from J, the junction kept 9 bases outside the gene matches. CDR3 length equals 14 residues. Germline V gives CDR1 SSHAT, CDR2 FNYEAQ (reference sequence). CDR3 sequence (DNA): TGTGCCAGGCGGGGGAGGGCCCGATACAATGAGCAGTTCTTC. This gives the protein CARRGRARYNEQFF.